The 32 T cell receptor beta chains below come from one sample, sequenced in a study of T cells in Graves' hyperthyroidism and ophthalmopathy. It was RNA transcripts that yielded the amplified TCR beta CDR3 regions. Initially, a first-round RT-PCR of the TCR CDR3 employed the HTBI primer set. Each CDR3 protein is one row after TCRdb ran MiXCR on the multiplex PCR reads. The sample shows about 660,000 distinct CDR3 sequences, 45% of them seen only once. Sequencing was performed on peripheral blood or thyroid tissue (not recorded which). These receptors all come from an adult man with Graves' disease, either hyperthyroidism or ophthalmopathy (not recorded which).

The table lists this clonotype with many counts. The V call is TRBV20-1, the J call TRBJ2-5, with D perhaps given as TRBD1 or TRBD2 (5 bases each). The germline V and J ends were trimmed by 6 bases and 3 bases, with 11 bases remaining between them. This CDR3 has 12 residues. Germline V gives CDR1 DFQATT, CDR2 SNEGSKA (reference sequence). CDR3 DNA: TGCAGTGCGTTACTAGGGGAAGAGACCCAGTACTTC. Encoded protein: CSALLGEETQYF.

The chain carries TRBV7-9 and TRBJ2-7, with 7 bases identical to TRBD1. Germline V gene lookup returns CDR1 SEHNR and CDR2 FQNEAQ (reference sequence). The CDR3 has 15 residues. Trimming cost V 5 bases and J 2 bases; bases outside gene matches: 9. The CDR3 here is CASSVRQGWAYEQYF. DNA of the CDR3: TGTGCCAGCAGCGTAAGACAGGGCTGGGCCTACGAGCAGTACTTC.

This clonotype was detected many times. The CDR3 bases are TGTGCCATCAGTGAATCGAGTGAAGCTTTCTTT. As protein: CAISESSEAFF. The chain links TRBV10-3 to TRBJ1-1, with no clear D. Germline V gene sequence: CDR1 ENHRY, CDR2 SYGVKD. The V and J ends lost 3 bases and 7 bases respectively, with 6 bases between them. CDR3 length equals 11 residues.

This chain uses TRBV20-1 with TRBJ1-2, with a possible D match to TRBD1 (5 bases). This CDR3 is built from 15 residues. CDR1 is DFQATT and CDR2 is SNEGSKA in the germline V gene (reference sequence). V lost 0 bases and J 5 bases, leaving 16 bases between the germline ends. The CDR3 nucleotides read TGCAGTGCTAGAGAGATTGTGGGAACAGGTTATGGCTACACCTTC. Its protein product is CSAREIVGTGYGYTF.

This clonotype was detected ten times or more. The chain couples TRBV25-1 to TRBJ1-5, with TRBD1 matching over 9 bases. CDR3 length equals 15 residues. Trimming took 3 bases from V and 6 from J; bases not matched to a gene: 6. Germline V gene sequence: CDR1 MGHDK, CDR2 SYGVNS. The CDR3 loop reads CASSEGQGLGQPQHF. CDR3 in DNA: TGTGCCAGCAGTGAGGGACAGGGCCTGGGTCAGCCCCAGCATTTT.

This clonotype was found many times. CDR3 nucleotide sequence: TGTGCCATCAGTGAGTCGGGTGGGTTCAACACTGAAGCTTTCTTT. Amino acid sequence: CAISESGGFNTEAFF. The J gene is TRBJ1-1, the V gene TRBV10-3; no clear D. CDR3 size: 15 residues. Per germline, CDR1 ENHRY and CDR2 SYGVKD. Trimming removed 0 bases at V and 2 bases at J, with 10 bases between.

This chain connects TRBV7-6 to TRBJ1-6; possibly TRBD1 for D (5 bases). CDR3 length: 12 residues. CDR1 and CDR2 (germline): SGHVS, FNYEAQ. The V gene lost 3 bases and the J gene lost 13 bases, with 10 bases spanning the gap. CDR3 loop: CASSLGEDPLHF. CDR3 nucleotides: TGTGCCAGCAGCTTGGGGGAAGATCCCCTCCACTTT.

This chain joins TRBV7-9 and TRBJ1-6; D is ambiguous. There are 14 residues in the CDR3. Trimming removed 5 bases at V and 3 bases at J, with 8 bases between. Germline V gene data show CDR1 as SEHNR and CDR2 as FQNEAQ (reference sequence). The DNA of the CDR3 is TGTGCCAGCAGCCAACAGAGCTATAATTCACCCCTCCACTTT. It yields the protein CASSQQSYNSPLHF.

The chain has TRBV11-2 and TRBJ1-1; no reliable D call. The CDR3 covers 16 residues. Germline V CDR1 and CDR2: SGHAT, FQNNGV. The ends were cut back, 3 bases at V and 1 base at J, with 15 bases in the middle. The CDR3 spells CASSLDGMAANTEAFF. Here the CDR3 DNA reads TGTGCCAGCAGCTTGGACGGAATGGCGGCGAACACTGAAGCTTTCTTT.

This clonotype has more than one count but fewer than ten. This chain uses TRBV11-2 with TRBJ1-1; D might be TRBD1 (6 bases). The V end lost 3 bases, the J end lost 0 bases, and 17 bases lay between the germline ends. Germline CDR1 reads SGHAT; CDR2 reads FQNNGV. The CDR3 is 17 amino acids. This chain's CDR3 is CASSLWGSGALNTEAFF. The DNA for the CDR3 is TGTGCCAGCAGCTTGTGGGGGTCAGGGGCCCTGAACACTGAAGCTTTCTTT.

The chain couples TRBV29-1 to TRBJ2-5; the D gene is possibly TRBD2 (6 bases). The V end lost 8 bases, the J end lost 5 bases, and 15 bases lay between the germline ends. Germline-derived CDR1 and CDR2 are SQVTM and ANQGSEA. The CDR3 has 12 residues. As DNA, the CDR3 is TGCAGCATGGAGGGCCCAGGGGAGACCCAGTACTTC. Translating it yields CSMEGPGETQYF.

The CDR3 loop reads CASSLGWSGTDEQYF. The CDR3 coding sequence is TGTGCCAGCAGCTTGGGTTGGAGCGGGACGGATGAGCAGTACTTC. The chain joins TRBV5-5 to TRBJ2-7; 7 positions match TRBD2. Looked up from germline, CDR1 is SGHKS and CDR2 is YYEKEE (reference sequence). CDR3 size: 15 residues. V gave up 0 bases and J gave up 7 bases; unmatched junction bases: 10.

Notes on this clonotype: At one boundary the junction diverges from the germline segment, which might be a read error. The chain recombines TRBV10-3 with TRBJ1-5; TRBD1 is a possible D gene (6 bases). Germline CDR1 and CDR2: ENHRY and SYGVKD. The CDR3 contains 15 residues. The DNA for the CDR3 is TGTGCCAGCAGTGTCGGGGGGCAGGGCAATCAGCCCCAGCATTTT. It specifies CASSVGGQGNQPQHF.

In its sample, this clonotype was seen once. CDR3 sequence: CASSLVGQGTEQYF. In nucleotides, the CDR3 is TGTGCCAGCAGCTTGGTGGGACAGGGGACCGAGCAGTACTTC. The chain has TRBV11-2 and TRBJ2-7; 10 bases align to TRBD1. Losses at the gene ends were 3 bases for V and 6 bases for J; bases not matched to a gene: 5. The CDR3 runs 14 residues. Germline V gives CDR1 SGHAT, CDR2 FQNNGV.

This rearrangement joins TRBV10-3 to TRBJ2-7; perhaps TRBD1 as D (8 bases). Germline V gene lookup returns CDR1 ENHRY and CDR2 SYGVKD. V lost 6 bases and J 7 bases, leaving 28 bases between the germline ends. This CDR3 comprises 17 residues. This chain's CDR3 is CAIRKLARDRPSMEQYF. CDR3 DNA sequence: TGTGCCATCAGAAAACTAGCGAGGGACAGGCCGTCCATGGAGCAGTACTTC.

This clonotype appeared a few times. This sequence joins TRBV9 and TRBJ1-3; TRBD1 might be the D (5 bases). CDR3 length equals 17 residues. CDR1 and CDR2 (germline): SGDLS, YYNGEE. The V end was cut by 3 bases, the J end by 1 base, with 17 bases between. The DNA for the CDR3 is TGTGCCAGCAGCGGCGCCCAGGTCGGGGGATCTGGAAACACCATATATTTT. This encodes CASSGAQVGGSGNTIYF.

The table lists this clonotype with a count of one. V and J are TRBV15 and TRBJ1-6; unclear D gene. Germline assignment: CDR1 LNHNV and CDR2 YYDKDF (reference sequence). V was clipped by 3 bases and J by 7 bases, with 13 bases between them. This CDR3 has 15 residues. The CDR3 sequence is CATSRSETKNSPLHF. CDR3 nucleotides: TGTGCCACCAGCAGGAGTGAGACAAAGAATTCACCCCTCCACTTT.

J is TRBJ1-5 and V is TRBV19; D unresolved. V was pared by 6 bases and J by 0 bases, with 9 bases between. This CDR3 comprises 14 residues. CDR1 and CDR2 from the germline V gene are LNHDA and SQIVND (reference sequence). As DNA, the CDR3 is TGTGCCAGTAGAGGCTATTATAGCAATCAGCCCCAGCATTTT. Encoded protein: CASRGYYSNQPQHF.

The V call is TRBV7-2, the J call TRBJ1-4; weak D call: TRBD1 (5 bases). The germline V gene has CDR1 SGHTA and CDR2 FQGNSA. The V and J ends lost 1 base and 7 bases respectively, with 10 bases between them. CDR3 length: 14 residues. CDR3 sequence reads: CASSLVQRGEKLFF. The CDR3 DNA reads as TGTGCCAGCAGCTTAGTACAAAGGGGTGAAAAACTGTTTTTT.

This clonotype was picked up many times. V is TRBV29-1 and J is TRBJ2-5; TRBD1 matches 10 bases. V lost 6 bases and J lost 5; bases outside the gene matches: 6. CDR1 is SQVTM, CDR2 ANQGSEA, per germline. The CDR3 loop spans 13 amino acids. The CDR3 DNA follows: TGCAGCGTAGACAGGGGGCGCGGGGAGACCCAGTACTTC. This codes for CSVDRGRGETQYF.

Concerning this clonotype itself: It may be a read error: a sequence one base away is much more abundant. The genes are TRBV12-3 or TRBV12-4 and TRBJ1-2; D gene unclear. The CDR3 is 12 amino acids. The V gene lost 7 bases and the J gene lost 4 bases, with 10 bases spanning the gap. CDR3 region: CASTSDIYGYTF. The CDR3 DNA reads TGTGCCAGCACTTCAGATATCTATGGCTACACCTTC.

The chain has TRBV3-1 and TRBJ2-5; D is undetermined. The CDR3 is 14 residues long. Trimming cost V 4 bases and J 2 bases, with 11 bases left between them. Germline loops: CDR1 LGHDT, CDR2 YNNKEL (reference sequence). The CDR3 is CASSLGPEQETQYF. DNA of the CDR3: TGTGCCAGCAGCCTAGGACCGGAACAAGAGACCCAGTACTTC.

This clonotype was found a few times. This chain uses TRBV7-2 with TRBJ2-7; the match to TRBD2 covers 8 bases. The CDR3 has 17 residues. V was clipped by 1 base and J by 2 bases; unmatched bases: 10. Germline CDR1 reads SGHTA; CDR2 reads FQGNSA. The DNA for the CDR3 is TGTGCCAGCAGCTTAGGCGGGGGGCCGGGGGCGACCTACGAGCAGTACTTC. Translating it yields CASSLGGGPGATYEQYF.

This clonotype has only one observation. The genes are TRBV7-2 and TRBJ2-5; 11 nucleotides match TRBD1. The J call may be wrong; the DNA end is better matched by TRBJ2-1. Germline values: CDR1 SGHTA, CDR2 FQGNSA. This CDR3 region has 14 residues. The CDR3 DNA follows: TGTGCCAGCAGCTTGGGACAGGGGGGGGATGAGCAGTTCTTC. Protein: CASSLGQGGDEQFF.

This chain uses TRBV10-3 with TRBJ1-6, with D hard to call. V was trimmed by 4 bases and J by 7 bases, leaving 8 bases between them. The V gene's germline CDR1 is ENHRY and CDR2 SYGVKD. The CDR3 loop spans 13 amino acids. In DNA form, the CDR3 reads TGTGCCATCAGTGCCCTAGACAATTCACCCCTCCACTTT. Amino acid sequence: CAISALDNSPLHF.

About this clonotype: The junction and the germline gene differ at one end; a read error may be behind it. The rearrangement joins TRBV6-1 to TRBJ1-6; 7 bases are shared with TRBD1. The CDR3 totals 17 residues. Germline V gene sequence: CDR1 MNHNS, CDR2 SASEGT. The CDR3 sequence: CASSPTGEDGNGSPLHF. The CDR3, as DNA: TGTGCCAGCAGTCCCACAGGGGAGGACGGAAACGGTTCACCCCTCCACTTC.

Points on this clonotype: A much larger clone is a single base away; this may be a read error. The V and J genes are TRBV7-9 and TRBJ2-7, with 8 bases matching TRBD1. With 6 bases clipped from V and 6 bases from J, the junction kept 7 bases outside the gene matches. The germline V gene encodes CDR1 SEHNR and CDR2 FQNEAQ (reference sequence). The CDR3 length is 13 residues. The CDR3 coding sequence is TGTGCCAGCAGGAGGACAGGGACCCGCGAGCAGTACTTC. Residues: CASRRTGTREQYF.

The DNA for the CDR3 is TGTGCCAGCAGCCTCAGATGGGGGGGCAATCAGCCCCAGCATTTT. Protein product: CASSLRWGGNQPQHF. J is TRBJ1-5 and V is TRBV7-8; tentatively, D is TRBD1 (5 bases). The CDR3 runs 15 residues. V shed 5 bases and J shed 2 bases, with 13 bases lying between them. Germline CDR1 and CDR2: SGHVS and FQNEAQ.

This chain joins TRBV15 and TRBJ1-5, with D perhaps matching TRBD1 (6 bases). The germline CDR1 and CDR2 sequences are LNHNV and YYDKDF (reference sequence). The CDR3 contains 15 residues. Trimming pared 0 bases from V and 3 bases from J, leaving 9 bases between. For the CDR3, the DNA is TGTGCCACCAGCAGAGAACAGGGTCTCAATCAGCCCCAGCATTTT. This encodes CATSREQGLNQPQHF.

The gene calls are TRBV7-2 and TRBJ1-1, with TRBD1 identical over 10 bases. The CDR3 length is 16 residues. Germline V lookup: CDR1 SGHTA, CDR2 FQGNSA. Trimming removed 5 bases from V and 1 base from J; junction bases left unmatched: 7. The CDR3 nucleotides read TGTGCCAGCAGCCCAAGGGACAGGGGAAGGAACACTGAAGCTTTCTTT. Protein product: CASSPRDRGRNTEAFF.

The chain carries TRBV29-1 and TRBJ1-2; 7 bases match TRBD1. The CDR3 sequence is 12 residues long. Trimming cost V 8 bases and J 5 bases; bases outside gene matches: 8. The germline V gene has CDR1 SQVTM and CDR2 ANQGSEA. The CDR3 DNA is TGCAGCTTAGGGGTGACAGGGTATGGCTACACCTTC. As protein: CSLGVTGYGYTF.

This chain joins TRBV29-1 and TRBJ2-5; possible D gene TRBD1, 6 bases. Trimming took off 6 bases at V and 7 bases at J, with 18 bases between the two ends. The CDR3 covers 13 residues. Germline V gene data show CDR1 as SQVTM and CDR2 as ANQGSEA. CDR3 in DNA: TGCAGCGTCTCTAATACAGGGTACGGGACCCAGTACTTC. This codes for CSVSNTGYGTQYF.